This TCR beta chain appears in the sequencing data of a study of blood T cell repertoires in COVID-19. The wider study: Specimens from acute and convalescent COVID-19 originated in the United States, Italy and Spain. The cDNA or gDNA used as material had been derived from T cells, B-cell-depleted T cells, or PBMCs.

Original methodology: Scientists estimated how many nucleated cells there were by amplifying reference gene primers. Measured with immunoSEQ multiplex PCR; TCRdb has only the in-frame clones, and not every one. V, J and clone size are those of that table, while D and trimming were read from the DNA. The sample carries about 200,000 clones, about four fifths recorded once. A COVID-19 case was met by exposed participants within 2 weeks before study entry. This clone appeared once. V was shortened by 2 bases and J by 5 bases, with 3 bases between the two germline ends. The CDR3 is 11 residues long. The germline CDR1 and CDR2 sequences are SGHRS and YFSETQ.

The material sequenced was PBMCs or T cells enriched from blood (not recorded which). The rearrangement joins TRBV5-1 to TRBJ2-3; D remains unclear. The origin of this receptor is a woman aged 25 to 39 who had been exposed to COVID-19. The CDR3, as DNA: TGCGCCAGCAGCTTCGGAGATACGCAGTATTTT. It yields the protein CASSFGDTQYF.